The 6 T cell receptor beta chains below were found in one sample sequenced in a study of control samples from healthy donors and cancer patients. The data were produced by immunoSEQ multiplex PCR, yet TCRdb's version contains in-frame clones alone and is incomplete. The sample records approximately 66,000 clones, around 87% being singletons. The material sequenced was PBMCs. These receptors came from a man between 60 and 75 years old with colorectal cancer.

V gene TRBV27 combines with J gene TRBJ2-2; 9 bases fit TRBD1. V shed 5 bases, J shed 3 bases, and the junction held 4 bases outside the gene matches. The length of the CDR3 is 15 residues. CDR1 and CDR2 from the germline V gene are MNHEY and SMNVEV (reference sequence). The CDR3 nucleotides are TGTGCCAGCAGTCACTGGGACAGGGACACCGGGGAGCTGTTTTTT. Its protein is CASSHWDRDTGELFF.

The CDR3 is CASSWKMNTEAFF. The DNA of the CDR3 is TGTGCCAGCAGTTGGAAGATGAACACTGAAGCTTTCTTT. The gene calls are TRBV12-3 or TRBV12-4 and TRBJ1-1; D ambiguous. The CDR3 is 13 amino acids. Deletions cut 4 bases from V and 0 bases from J, with 6 bases between.

The chain joins TRBV19 to TRBJ1-5; 7 nucleotides align to TRBD1. Germline CDR1 and CDR2: LNHDA and SQIVND (reference sequence). Losses at the gene ends were 6 bases for V and 4 bases for J; bases not matched to a gene: 3. CDR3 length equals 13 residues. CDR3 sequence reads: CASSGTENQPQHF. CDR3 DNA sequence: TGTGCCAGTAGCGGGACAGAAAATCAGCCCCAGCATTTT.

The chain links TRBV4-2 to TRBJ2-3; TRBD2 matches at 8 bases. V lost 4 bases, J lost 4 bases, and 7 bases stayed unmatched. The CDR3 runs 15 residues. Germline assignment: CDR1 LGHNA and CDR2 YNFKEQ. CDR3 region: CASSRGTSSSDTQYF. The CDR3 nucleotides read TGTGCCAGCAGCCGGGGGACTAGTTCTTCAGATACGCAGTATTTT.

This clone appeared a few times. The chain has TRBV5-1 and TRBJ1-6; TRBD1 is a possible D gene (5 bases). The CDR3 has 15 residues. Germline values: CDR1 SGHRS, CDR2 YFSETQ. V lost 2 bases and J lost 5, with 11 bases in between. The chain's CDR3 is CASSFDGTDNSPLHF. The CDR3 nucleotides are TGCGCCAGCAGCTTTGACGGGACGGATAATTCACCCCTCCACTTT.

In this sample, this clone turned up a few times. The gene calls are TRBV12-3 or TRBV12-4 and TRBJ2-5; D gene ambiguous. CDR3 length: 11 amino acids. Trimming took 5 bases from V and 4 from J, leaving 5 bases between them. The CDR3 sequence: CASSRAETQYF. CDR3 nucleotides: TGTGCCAGCAGTCGAGCAGAGACCCAGTACTTC.